This T cell receptor (beta chain) was obtained from a study of blood T cells in healthy people across ages. Through a sample-barcoded 5' primer and a J-beta primer mix, a second PCR was run for roughly 6 to 11 cycles. TCRdb redid the calling of the 5' RACE reads with MiXCR, one entry per CDR3 protein. The sample lists roughly 1.6 million distinct CDR3 sequences, 34% seen once, with roughly 12% in the top ten. This clonotype appeared many times. The CDR3 has 12 amino acids. V lost 1 base to trimming and J lost 6 bases, with 4 bases between them. Germline V gene sequence: CDR1 LGHDT, CDR2 YNNKEL (reference sequence).

V is TRBV3-1 and J is TRBJ2-1; D not resolved. The sequence derives from a woman aged 30 to 39 in good health. The sample taken for sequencing was blood. The CDR3 DNA sequence: TGTGCCAGCAGCCAAGTACCCAATGAGCAGTTCTTC. Its protein is CASSQVPNEQFF.